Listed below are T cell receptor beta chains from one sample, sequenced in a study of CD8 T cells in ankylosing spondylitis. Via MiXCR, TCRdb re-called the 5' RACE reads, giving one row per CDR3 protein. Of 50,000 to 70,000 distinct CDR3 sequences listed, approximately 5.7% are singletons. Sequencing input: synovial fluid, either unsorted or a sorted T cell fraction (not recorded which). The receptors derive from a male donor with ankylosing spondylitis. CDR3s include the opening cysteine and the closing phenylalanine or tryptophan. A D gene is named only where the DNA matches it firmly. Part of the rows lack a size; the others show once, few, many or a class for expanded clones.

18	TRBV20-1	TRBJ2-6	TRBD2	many	CSARAPGLAGSGANVLTF	TGCAGTGCTAGAGCCCCGGGACTAGCGGGCTCTGGGGCCAACGTCCTGACTTTC
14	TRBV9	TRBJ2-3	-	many	CASSVDLAADTQYF	TGTGCCAGCAGCGTAGATCTTGCCGCAGATACGCAGTATTTT
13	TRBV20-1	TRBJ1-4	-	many	CSASEPTNEKLFF	TGCAGTGCTAGTGAACCAACTAATGAAAAACTGTTTTTT
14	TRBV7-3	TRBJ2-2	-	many	CASSSGPNTGELFF	TGTGCCAGCAGCTCCGGACCGAACACCGGGGAGCTGTTTTTT
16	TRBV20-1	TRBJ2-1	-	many	CSAIQALEISYNEQFF	TGCAGTGCTATCCAAGCTCTGGAGATATCCTACAATGAGCAGTTCTTC
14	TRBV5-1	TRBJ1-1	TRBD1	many	CASSRTTGATEAFF	TGCGCCAGCAGCCGGACGACAGGGGCAACTGAAGCTTTCTTT
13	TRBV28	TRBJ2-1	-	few	CASKIDSYNEQFF	TGTGCCAGCAAGATAGACAGTTACAATGAGCAGTTCTTC
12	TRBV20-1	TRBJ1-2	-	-	CSAVQGLDGYTF	TGCAGTGCCGTCCAGGGTCTGGATGGCTACACCTTC
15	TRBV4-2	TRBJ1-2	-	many	CASSPSSGANYGYTF	TGTGCCAGCAGCCCCTCTTCCGGAGCCAACTATGGCTACACCTTC
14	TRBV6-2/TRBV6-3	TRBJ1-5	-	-	CASSPRATNQPQHF	TGTGCCAGCAGTCCCCGGGCTACTAATCAGCCCCAGCATTTT
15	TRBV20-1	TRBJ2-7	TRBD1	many	CSATPSGTGPYEQYF	TGCAGTGCCACTCCCTCCGGGACAGGGCCCTACGAGCAGTACTTC
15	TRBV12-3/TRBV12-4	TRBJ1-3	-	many	CASSLVTGSGNTIYF	TGTGCCAGCAGTTTAGTAACAGGCTCCGGAAACACCATATATTTT
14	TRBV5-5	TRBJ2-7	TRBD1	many	CASSWTGGADEQYF	TGTGCCAGCAGCTGGACAGGGGGCGCGGACGAGCAGTACTTC
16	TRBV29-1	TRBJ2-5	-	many	CSVVLGPGTFQETQYF	TGCAGCGTTGTCCTGGGACCCGGGACCTTCCAAGAGACCCAGTACTTC
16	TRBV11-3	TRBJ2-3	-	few	CASSREGIRRTDTQYF	TGTGCCAGCAGCCGAGAGGGGATCAGGAGGACAGATACGCAGTATTTT
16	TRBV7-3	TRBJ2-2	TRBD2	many	CASSPLRAGGTGELFF	TGTGCCAGCAGCCCCCTTCGAGCGGGAGGCACCGGGGAGCTGTTTTTT
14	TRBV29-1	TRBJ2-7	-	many	CSVKGRGNAYEQYF	TGCAGCGTGAAGGGGAGAGGAAATGCCTACGAGCAGTACTTC
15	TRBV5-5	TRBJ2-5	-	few	CASSSGTGFQETQYF	TGTGCCAGCAGCTCGGGGACGGGTTTCCAAGAGACCCAGTACTTC
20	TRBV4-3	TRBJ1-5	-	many	CASSQGIRGREENSNQPQHF	TGCGCCAGCAGCCAAGGCATCCGGGGGCGCGAGGAAAATAGCAATCAGCCCCAGCATTTT
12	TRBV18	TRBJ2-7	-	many	CASSPPSYEQYF	TGTGCCAGCTCACCACCGTCATACGAGCAGTACTTC
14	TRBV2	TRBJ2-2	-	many	CASSVFPNTGELFF	TGTGCCAGCAGTGTATTCCCGAACACCGGGGAGCTGTTTTTT
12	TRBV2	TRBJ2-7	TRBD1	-	CAGGQGPYEQYF	TGTGCCGGGGGACAGGGACCCTACGAGCAGTACTTC
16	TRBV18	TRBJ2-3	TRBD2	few	CASSAGLAGGEDTQYF	TGTGCCAGCTCCGCGGGACTAGCGGGAGGTGAAGATACGCAGTATTTT
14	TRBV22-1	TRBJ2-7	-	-	CPGSARKGGVEQYF	TGTCCTGGGAGCGCACGTAAAGGAGGGGTCGAGCAGTACTTC
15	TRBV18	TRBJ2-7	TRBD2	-	CASSLPGEGIHEQYF	TGTGCCAGCTCGCTCCCCGGGGAGGGAATCCACGAGCAGTACTTC
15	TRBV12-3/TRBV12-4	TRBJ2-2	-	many	CATRGGTGFTGELFF	TGTGCCACTCGGGGGGGGACAGGGTTTACCGGGGAGCTGTTTTTT
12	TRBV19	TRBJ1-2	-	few	CASSRAEDGYTF	TGTGCCAGTAGTCGGGCGGAAGATGGCTACACCTTC
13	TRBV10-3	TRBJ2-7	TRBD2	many	CAIGTSTSYEQYF	TGTGCCATCGGGACTAGCACCTCCTACGAGCAGTACTTC
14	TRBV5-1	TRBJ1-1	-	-	CASSEGRGNAEAFF	TGCGCCAGCAGCGAGGGACGAGGAAACGCTGAAGCTTTCTTT
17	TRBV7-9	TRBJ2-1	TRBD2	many	CASSPWTSVSSYNEQFF	TGTGCCAGCAGTCCATGGACTAGCGTGAGCTCCTACAATGAGCAGTTCTTC
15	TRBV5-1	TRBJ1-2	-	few	CASSLGSRRGDGYTF	TGCGCCAGCAGCTTGGGCAGTCGGAGGGGAGATGGCTACACCTTC
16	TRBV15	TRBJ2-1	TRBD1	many	CATSRLLAGGSLGQFF	TGTGCCACCAGCAGGCTTCTGGCAGGGGGATCCTTGGGGCAGTTCTTC
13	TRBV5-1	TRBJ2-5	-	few	CASSFFGEETQYF	TGCGCCAGCAGCTTTTTCGGAGAGGAGACCCAGTACTTC
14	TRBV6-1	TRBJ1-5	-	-	CASRGGFSNQPQHF	TGTGCCAGCCGAGGGGGATTTAGCAATCAGCCCCAGCATTTT
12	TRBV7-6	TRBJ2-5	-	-	CASSTLAETQYF	TGTGCCAGCAGCACCTTAGCGGAGACCCAGTACTTC
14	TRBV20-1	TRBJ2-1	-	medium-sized	CSAELASSYNEQFF	TGCAGTGCCGAGCTAGCGAGCTCCTACAATGAGCAGTTCTTC
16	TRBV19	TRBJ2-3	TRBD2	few	CASSPGLALSTDTQYF	TGTGCCAGTAGTCCGGGACTAGCGCTTAGCACAGATACGCAGTATTTT
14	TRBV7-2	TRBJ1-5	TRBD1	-	CASSWDSPNQPQHF	TGTGCCAGCAGCTGGGACAGCCCCAATCAGCCCCAGCATTTT
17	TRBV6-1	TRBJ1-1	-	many	CASSEGRPGLMNTEAFF	TGTGCCAGCAGTGAGGGACGCCCGGGCCTCATGAACACTGAAGCTTTCTTT
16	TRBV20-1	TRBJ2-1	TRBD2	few	CSASWSSGRAWDEQFF	TGCAGTGCTAGTTGGTCTAGCGGGAGGGCCTGGGATGAGCAGTTCTTC
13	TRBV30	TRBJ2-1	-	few	CAWSRDVGAEQFF	TGTGCCTGGAGTAGGGACGTGGGGGCTGAGCAGTTCTTC
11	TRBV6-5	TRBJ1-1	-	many	CASRGITEAFF	TGTGCCAGCAGGGGAATCACTGAAGCTTTCTTT
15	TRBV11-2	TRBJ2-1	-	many	CASSIGRGIYNEQFF	TGTGCCAGCAGCATCGGACGGGGAATATACAATGAGCAGTTCTTC
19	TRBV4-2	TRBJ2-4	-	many	CASSRRGWEAREAKNIQYF	TGTGCCAGCAGCCGGAGGGGATGGGAAGCACGGGAGGCCAAAAACATTCAGTACTTC
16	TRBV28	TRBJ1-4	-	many	CASSWGIRTRGEKLFF	TGTGCCAGCAGTTGGGGGATCCGTACTCGAGGTGAAAAACTGTTTTTT
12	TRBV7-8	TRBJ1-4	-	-	CASSGPGGKLFF	TGTGCCAGCAGCGGGCCGGGCGGGAAACTGTTTTTT
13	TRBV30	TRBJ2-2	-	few	CAWSNRADGELFF	TGTGCCTGGAGCAACAGGGCGGACGGGGAGCTGTTTTTT
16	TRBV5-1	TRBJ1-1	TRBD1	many	CASSLAGRAGGVEAFF	TGCGCCAGCAGCTTGGCCGGAAGGGCAGGGGGCGTTGAAGCTTTCTTT
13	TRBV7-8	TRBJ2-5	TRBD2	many	CASSAGERETQYF	TGTGCCAGCAGCGCGGGAGAAAGAGAGACCCAGTACTTC
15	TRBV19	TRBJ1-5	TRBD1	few	CASSGATGLLQPQHF	TGTGCCAGTAGTGGGGCGACAGGGTTGCTCCAGCCCCAGCATTTT
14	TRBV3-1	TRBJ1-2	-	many	CASSQGGGPYGYTF	TGTGCCAGCAGCCAAGGAGGAGGTCCCTATGGCTACACCTTC
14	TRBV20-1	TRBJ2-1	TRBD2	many	CSARGLAGGWEQFF	TGCAGTGCCCGAGGGCTAGCGGGAGGATGGGAGCAGTTCTTC
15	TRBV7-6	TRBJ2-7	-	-	CASSLGGVSSYEQYF	TGTGCCAGCAGCTTAGGGGGGGTTAGCTCCTACGAGCAGTACTTC
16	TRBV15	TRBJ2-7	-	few	CATSSLSGTLPNEQYF	TGTGCCACCAGCAGCTTATCCGGGACCCTCCCGAACGAGCAGTACTTC